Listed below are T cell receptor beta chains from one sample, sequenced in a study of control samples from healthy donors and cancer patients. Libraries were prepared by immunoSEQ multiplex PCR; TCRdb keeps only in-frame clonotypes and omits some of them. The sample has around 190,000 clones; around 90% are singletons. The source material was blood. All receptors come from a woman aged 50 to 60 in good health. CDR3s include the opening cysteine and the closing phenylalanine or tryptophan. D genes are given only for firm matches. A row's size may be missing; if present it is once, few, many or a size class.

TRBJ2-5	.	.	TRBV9	CASSVTPNLKETQYF	TGTGCCAGCAGCGTAACCCCCAATTTAAAGGAGACCCAGTACTTC
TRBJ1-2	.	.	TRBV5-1	CASSLRLPNYGYTF	TGCGCCAGCAGCTTACGTCTTCCTAACTATGGCTACACCTTC
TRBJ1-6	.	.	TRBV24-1	CATSDTGYNSPLHF	TGTGCCACCTCCGACACCGGGTATAATTCACCCCTCCACTTT
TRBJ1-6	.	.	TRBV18	CASSPRGSSYNSPLHF	TGTGCCAGCTCACCGAGGGGAAGCTCCTATAATTCACCCCTCCACTTT
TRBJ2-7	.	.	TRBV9	CASSGSDWSSYEQYF	TGTGCCAGCAGCGGAAGCGACTGGAGCTCCTACGAGCAGTACTTC
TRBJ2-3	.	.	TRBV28	CASSLGAGRQYF	TGTGCCAGCAGTTTGGGGGCTGGGAGGCAGTATTTT
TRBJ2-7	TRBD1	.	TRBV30	CAWSLRDRGIYEQYF	TGTGCCTGGAGCCTCCGGGACAGGGGGATATACGAGCAGTACTTC
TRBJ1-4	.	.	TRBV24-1	CATSDSSGVEEKLFF	TGTGCCACCAGTGACTCCTCAGGGGTTGAAGAAAAACTGTTTTTT
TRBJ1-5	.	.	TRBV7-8	CASSFKTGPLNQPQHF	TGTGCCAGCAGCTTTAAGACTGGGCCTCTTAATCAGCCCCAGCATTTT
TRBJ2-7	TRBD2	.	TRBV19	CASRRGSGAYEQYF	TGTGCCAGTAGGCGGGGGAGCGGAGCCTACGAGCAGTACTTC
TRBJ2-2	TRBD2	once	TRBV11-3	CASSHGLAGAAGELFF	TGTGCCAGCAGCCACGGACTAGCGGGAGCAGCTGGGGAGCTGTTTTTT
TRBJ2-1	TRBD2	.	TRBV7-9	CASSWGGSSYNEQFF	TGTGCCAGCAGCTGGGGGGGTAGTTCCTACAATGAGCAGTTCTTC
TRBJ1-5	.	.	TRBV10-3	CAISKGGPQPQHF	TGTGCCATCAGTAAAGGAGGCCCTCAGCCCCAGCATTTT
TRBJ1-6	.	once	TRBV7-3	CASSLGGNSPLHF	TGTGCCAGCAGCTTGGGGGGCAATTCACCCCTCCACTTT
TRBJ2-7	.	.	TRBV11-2	CASSLGGAVSSYEQYF	TGTGCCAGCAGCTTAGGGGGGGCTGTGAGCTCCTACGAGCAGTACTTC
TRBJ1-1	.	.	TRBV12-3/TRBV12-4	CASTFDREAFF	TGTGCCAGCACTTTCGACAGGGAAGCTTTCTTT
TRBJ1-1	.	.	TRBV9	CASSVAGTEAFF	TGTGCCAGCAGCGTAGCGGGCACTGAAGCTTTCTTT
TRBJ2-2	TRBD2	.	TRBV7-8	CASRKGVRGSNTGELFF	TGTGCCAGCAGGAAAGGGGTGCGGGGGTCGAACACCGGGGAGCTGTTTTTT
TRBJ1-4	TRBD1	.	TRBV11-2	CASRIDRVGEKLFF	TGTGCCAGCAGAATCGACAGGGTAGGGGAAAAACTGTTTTTT
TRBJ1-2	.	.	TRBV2	CASRAGSGLYGYTF	TGTGCCAGCAGGGCGGGCAGCGGCCTCTATGGCTACACCTTC
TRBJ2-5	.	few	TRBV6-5	CASSRSVHQETQYF	TGTGCCAGCAGTAGAAGCGTCCACCAAGAGACCCAGTACTTC
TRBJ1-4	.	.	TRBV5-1	CASSIGRLGDEKLFF	TGCGCCAGCAGCATCGGACGGTTGGGGGATGAAAAACTGTTTTTT
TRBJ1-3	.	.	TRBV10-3	CAIRDNPNTIYF	TGTGCCATCCGGGACAACCCAAACACCATATATTTT
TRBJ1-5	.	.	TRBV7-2	CASSAIPFLNQPQHF	TGTGCCAGCAGCGCTATCCCGTTTCTTAATCAGCCCCAGCATTTT
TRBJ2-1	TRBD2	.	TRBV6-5	CASSQGLASYNEQFF	TGTGCCAGCAGTCAGGGACTAGCGTCCTACAATGAGCAGTTCTTC
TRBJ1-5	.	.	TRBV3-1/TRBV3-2	CASSPNFGPNQPQHF	TGTGCCAGCAGCCCGAACTTCGGTCCGAATCAGCCCCAGCATTTT
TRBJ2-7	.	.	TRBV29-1	CSVGSPGYEQYF	TGCAGCGTTGGATCACCCGGTTACGAGCAGTACTTC
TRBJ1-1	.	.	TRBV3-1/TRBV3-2	CASSQVGGKTEAFF	TGTGCCAGCAGCCAAGTAGGAGGAAAAACTGAAGCTTTCTTT
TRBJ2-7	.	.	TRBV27	CASSLFGSGDEQYF	TGTGCCAGCAGTTTATTTGGGTCTGGCGACGAGCAGTACTTC